This T cell receptor beta chain was documented in a study of Ad26.COV2.S vaccination and SARS-CoV-2 variants. Background on the study: Into the muscle, Ad26.COV2.S was dosed once or twice, 56 days apart. Study-level points and caveats: The study found similar non-spike TCR breadth in vaccine and placebo recipients. It was reported that spike-specific CD8+ and CD4+ T cell responses were substantially broad after vaccination. Those who received the vaccine showed greater spike-specific TCR breadth than those given placebo.

Treatment in this sample: 15 to 20 received Ad26.COV2.S at low or high dose, single or two shots; roughly 5 received placebo; per-sample allocation not given. Sampling took place 63 days after the first vaccine or placebo injection. CDR1 and CDR2 from the germline V gene are LNHDA and SQIVND (reference sequence). The CDR3 has 12 residues. V dropped 6 bases and J dropped 5 bases, with 10 bases sitting between them. With regard to this clone: Its specificity is not known. The sample has other DNA sequences that encode this CDR3 too.

Produced via immunoSEQ multiplex PCR; TCRdb's table is partial and in-frame only. The sample consists of some 250,000 clones, approximately 88% of them appearing once. The sequenced sample was peripheral blood, obtained in a trial of Ad26.COV2.S vaccine versus placebo. The sequence derives from a person aged 18-65 years who received the Ad26.COV2.S COVID-19 vaccine or a placebo. This chain connects TRBV19 to TRBJ1-1, with a possible D match to TRBD1 (6 bases). The CDR3 DNA is TGTGCCAGTAGGACAGGAGGGACTGAAGCTTTCTTT. This sequence encodes CASRTGGTEAFF. The whole variable domain, filled in from reference TRBV19 and TRBJ1-1, reads DGGITQSPKYLFRKEGQNVTLSCEQNLNHDAMYWYRQDPGQGLRLIYYSQIVNDFQKGDIAEGYSVSREKKESFPLTVTSAQKNPTAFYLCASRTGGTEAFFGQGTRLTVV.